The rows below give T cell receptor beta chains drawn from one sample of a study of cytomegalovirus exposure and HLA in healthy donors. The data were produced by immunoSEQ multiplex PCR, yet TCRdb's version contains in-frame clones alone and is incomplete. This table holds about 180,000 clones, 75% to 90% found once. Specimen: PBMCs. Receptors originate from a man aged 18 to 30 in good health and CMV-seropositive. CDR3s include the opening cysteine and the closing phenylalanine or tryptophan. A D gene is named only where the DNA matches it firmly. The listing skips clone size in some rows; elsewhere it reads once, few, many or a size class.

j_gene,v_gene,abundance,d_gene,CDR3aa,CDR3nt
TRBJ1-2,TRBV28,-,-,CASRKLYGYTF,TGTGCCAGCCGTAAGCTGTATGGCTACACCTTC
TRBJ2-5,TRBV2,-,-,CASSETGPGGVETQYF,TGTGCCAGCAGTGAAACGGGGCCAGGCGGGGTCGAGACCCAGTACTTC
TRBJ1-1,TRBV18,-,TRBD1,CASSTGKNTEAFF,TGTGCCAGCTCGACAGGGAAGAACACTGAAGCTTTCTTT
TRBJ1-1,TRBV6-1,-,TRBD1,CASSEGPGQSTGDTEAFF,TGTGCCAGCAGTGAAGGACCGGGACAGAGTACGGGGGACACTGAAGCTTTCTTT
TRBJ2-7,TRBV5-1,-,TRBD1,CASSGQGADEQYF,TGCGCCAGCAGTGGACAGGGGGCCGACGAGCAGTACTTC
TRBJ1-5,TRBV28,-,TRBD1,CASSLLRLRQGSNQPQHF,TGTGCCAGCAGTTTACTTCGATTGCGACAGGGGAGCAATCAGCCCCAGCATTTT
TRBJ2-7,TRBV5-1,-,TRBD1,CASSLGSARDSSYEQYF,TGCGCCAGCAGCTTGGGGTCGGCCCGGGACAGCTCCTACGAGCAGTACTTC
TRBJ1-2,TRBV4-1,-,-,CASSTAAPGGYTF,TGCGCCAGCAGCACAGCCGCCCCGGGGGGCTACACCTTC
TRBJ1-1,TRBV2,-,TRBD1,CASSPGQGSNTEAFF,TGTGCCAGCAGTCCCGGACAGGGATCGAACACTGAAGCTTTCTTT
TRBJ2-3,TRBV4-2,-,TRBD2,CASSLLLAGVTDTQYF,TGTGCCAGCAGCCTCTTACTAGCGGGGGTCACAGATACGCAGTATTTT
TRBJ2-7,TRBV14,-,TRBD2,CASSQEPGLAGPEQYF,TGTGCCAGCAGCCAAGAGCCGGGACTAGCGGGACCCGAGCAGTACTTC
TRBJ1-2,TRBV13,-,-,CASSSPGVGGYTF,TGTGCCAGCAGCTCCCCAGGGGTCGGTGGCTACACCTTC
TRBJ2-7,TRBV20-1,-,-,CSVPDSIEQYF,TGCAGTGTCCCGGACAGCATCGAGCAGTACTTC
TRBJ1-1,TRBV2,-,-,CASSGVTANTEAFF,TGTGCCAGCAGTGGAGTCACAGCGAACACTGAAGCTTTCTTT
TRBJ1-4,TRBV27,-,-,CASRGGAREKLFF,TGTGCCAGCAGGGGGGGGGCGCGTGAAAAACTGTTTTTT
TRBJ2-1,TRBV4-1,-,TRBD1,CASSHRRGLTDEQFF,TGCGCCAGCAGCCACCGTAGGGGGCTTACGGATGAGCAGTTCTTC
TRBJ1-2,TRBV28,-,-,CASRYLGQSYGGGYTF,TGTGCCAGCAGGTACCTCGGACAGTCATATGGAGGTGGCTACACCTTC
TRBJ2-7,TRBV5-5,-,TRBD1,CASSGTGGRSYEQYF,TGTGCCAGCAGCGGGACAGGGGGACGCTCCTACGAGCAGTACTTC
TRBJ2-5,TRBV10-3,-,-,CAISESSGLQETQYF,TGTGCCATCAGTGAGTCAAGTGGACTCCAAGAGACCCAGTACTTC
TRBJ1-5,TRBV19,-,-,CASAGQGGVQPQHF,TGTGCCAGTGCCGGGCAGGGCGGTGTGCAGCCCCAGCATTTT
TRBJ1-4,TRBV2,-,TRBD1,CASRSGTGVREKLFF,TGTGCCAGCAGGTCCGGGACAGGGGTGAGGGAAAAACTGTTTTTT
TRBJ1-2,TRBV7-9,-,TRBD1,CASSPTGGYGYTF,TGTGCCAGCAGCCCGACAGGGGGCTATGGCTACACCTTC
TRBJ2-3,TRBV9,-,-,CASSERTDTQYF,TGTGCCAGCAGCGAGCGCACAGATACGCAGTATTTT
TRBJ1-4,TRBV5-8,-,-,CASSLAVYGNEKLFF,TGTGCCAGCAGCTTGGCGGTCTACGGGAATGAAAAACTGTTTTTT
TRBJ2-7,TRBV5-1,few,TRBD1,CASSRGQGYEQYF,TGCGCCAGCAGCCGTGGACAGGGGTACGAGCAGTACTTC
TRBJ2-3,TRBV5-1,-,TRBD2,CASSLDLAGTDTQYF,TGCGCCAGCAGCTTGGATCTAGCGGGCACAGATACGCAGTATTTT
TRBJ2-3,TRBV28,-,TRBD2,CASSALAGGGTDTQYF,TGTGCCAGCAGTGCACTAGCGGGAGGAGGAACAGATACGCAGTATTTT
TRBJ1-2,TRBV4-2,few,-,CASSQGRNYGYTF,TGTGCCAGCAGCCAAGGCAGGAACTATGGCTACACCTTC
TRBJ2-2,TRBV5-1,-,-,CASSLTFGGTGELFF,TGCGCCAGCAGCTTGACGTTCGGAGGAACCGGGGAGCTGTTTTTT
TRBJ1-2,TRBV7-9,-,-,CASSAGSLFGYTF,TGTGCCAGCAGCGCCGGGTCCCTCTTTGGCTACACCTTC
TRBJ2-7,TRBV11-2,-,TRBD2,CASSFPSGSSYEQYF,TGTGCCAGCAGCTTCCCTAGCGGGAGCTCCTACGAGCAGTACTTC
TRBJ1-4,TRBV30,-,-,CAWSVLGFRGMFF,TGTGCCTGGAGTGTACTCGGCTTCCGGGGAATGTTTTTT
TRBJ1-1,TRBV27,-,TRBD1,CASRTGWPMNTEAFF,TGTGCCAGCAGGACAGGGTGGCCTATGAACACTGAAGCTTTCTTT
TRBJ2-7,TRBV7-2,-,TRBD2,CASSSSGGVSSYEQYF,TGTGCCAGCAGCTCCAGCGGGGGGGTGAGCTCCTACGAGCAGTACTTC
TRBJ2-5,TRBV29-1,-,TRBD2,CSFYSGGAWETQYF,TGCAGCTTTTATAGCGGGGGGGCCTGGGAGACCCAGTACTTC
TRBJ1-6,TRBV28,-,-,CASIPEGVSPLHF,TGTGCCAGCATCCCCGAGGGTGTTTCACCCCTCCACTTT
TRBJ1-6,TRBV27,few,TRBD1,CASSLTGGESPLHF,TGTGCCAGCAGCCTGACAGGGGGTGAATCACCCCTCCACTTT
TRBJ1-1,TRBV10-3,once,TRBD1,CAIGGQGGNSVNTEAFF,TGTGCCATCGGAGGACAGGGCGGTAATTCGGTGAACACTGAAGCTTTCTTT
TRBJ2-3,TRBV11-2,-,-,CASSPSPTSTDTQYF,TGTGCCAGCAGCCCTAGTCCTACTAGCACAGATACGCAGTATTTT
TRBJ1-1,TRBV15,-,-,CATSRVQEGNTEAFF,TGTGCCACCAGCAGAGTCCAGGAGGGGAACACTGAAGCTTTCTTT